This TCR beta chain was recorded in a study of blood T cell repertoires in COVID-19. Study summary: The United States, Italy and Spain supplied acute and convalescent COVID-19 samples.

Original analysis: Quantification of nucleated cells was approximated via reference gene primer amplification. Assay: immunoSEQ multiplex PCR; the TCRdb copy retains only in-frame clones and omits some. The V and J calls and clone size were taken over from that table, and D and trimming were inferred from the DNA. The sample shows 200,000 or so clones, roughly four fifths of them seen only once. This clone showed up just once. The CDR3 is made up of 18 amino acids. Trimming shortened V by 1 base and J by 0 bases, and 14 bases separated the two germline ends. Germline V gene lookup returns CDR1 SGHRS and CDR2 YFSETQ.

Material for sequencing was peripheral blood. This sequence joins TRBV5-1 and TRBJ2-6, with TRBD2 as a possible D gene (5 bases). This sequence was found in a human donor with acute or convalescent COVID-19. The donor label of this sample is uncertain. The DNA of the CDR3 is TGCGCCAGCAGCTTGTGGGGAGCGTCCGTCTCTGGGGCCAACGTCCTGACTTTC. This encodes CASSLWGASVSGANVLTF.